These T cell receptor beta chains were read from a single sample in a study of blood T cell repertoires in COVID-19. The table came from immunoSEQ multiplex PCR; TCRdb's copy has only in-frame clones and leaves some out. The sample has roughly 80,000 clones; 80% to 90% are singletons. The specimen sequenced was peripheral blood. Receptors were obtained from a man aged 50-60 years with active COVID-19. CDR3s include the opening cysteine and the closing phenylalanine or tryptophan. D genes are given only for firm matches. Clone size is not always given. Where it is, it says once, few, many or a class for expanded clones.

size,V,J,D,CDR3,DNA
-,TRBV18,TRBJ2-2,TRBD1,CASSTRTGNTGELFF,TGTGCCAGCTCAACGCGGACAGGGAACACCGGGGAGCTGTTTTTT
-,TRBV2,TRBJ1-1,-,CASKTGMNTEAFF,TGTGCCAGCAAAACGGGGATGAACACTGAAGCTTTCTTT
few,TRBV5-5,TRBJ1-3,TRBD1,CASSLSRTGIGNTIYF,TGTGCCAGCAGCTTGTCCCGGACAGGCATTGGAAACACCATATATTTT
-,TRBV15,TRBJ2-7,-,CATSRSGTYEQYF,TGTGCCACCAGCAGATCCGGGACCTACGAGCAGTACTTC
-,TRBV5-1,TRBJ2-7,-,CASSLGRDEQYF,TGCGCCAGCAGCTTGGGTCGGGACGAGCAGTACTTC
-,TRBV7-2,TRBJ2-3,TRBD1,CASSDAQGRDTQYF,TGTGCCAGCAGTGACGCACAGGGGCGAGATACGCAGTATTTT
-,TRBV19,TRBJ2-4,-,CASSIESGNKNIQYF,TGTGCCAGTAGTATAGAATCGGGGAACAAAAACATTCAGTACTTC
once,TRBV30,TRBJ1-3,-,CAWIQERGPGNTIYF,TGTGCCTGGATTCAAGAGCGGGGGCCTGGAAACACCATATATTTT
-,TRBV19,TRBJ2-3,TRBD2,CASTTLAGFTDTQYF,TGTGCCAGTACCACACTAGCGGGGTTCACAGATACGCAGTATTTT
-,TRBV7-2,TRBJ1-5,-,CGGPFVQPQHF,TGTGGTGGGCCTTTCGTACAGCCCCAGCATTTT
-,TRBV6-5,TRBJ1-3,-,CASSTGGRGGNTIYF,TGTGCCAGCAGTACGGGGGGGCGAGGTGGAAACACCATATATTTT
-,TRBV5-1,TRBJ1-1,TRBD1,CASSLSDRGGYTEAFF,TGCGCCAGCAGCCTCTCGGACAGGGGGGGTTACACTGAAGCTTTCTTT